Shown below are 2 T cell receptor beta chains from a single sample sequenced in a study of technical replicates of blood from a few donors. Clones were read by immunoSEQ multiplex PCR, and TCRdb kept only the in-frame ones, dropping some. The profile shows about 66,000 clones, over 75% of them singletons. Material for sequencing was PBMCs. These receptors originate from a human donor in good health. Some clones in this sample may be carry-over from other donors' samples.

The rearrangement links TRBV7-2 to TRBJ2-5, with D unresolved. Germline V lookup: CDR1 SGHTA, CDR2 FQGNSA. The CDR3 totals 11 residues. V lost 5 bases and J 2 bases, leaving 3 bases between the germline ends. CDR3 sequence: CASSLQETQYF. CDR3 bases: TGTGCCAGCAGCCTACAAGAGACCCAGTACTTC.

The CDR3 bases are TGTGCCAGCAGTTACGGCACCACAGATACGCAGTATTTT. It encodes CASSYGTTDTQYF. V and J are TRBV6-5 and TRBJ2-3; D uncertain. Trimming stripped 2 bases from V and 2 bases from J, with 5 bases between. CDR3 length: 13 amino acids. Germline-derived CDR1 and CDR2 are MNHEY and SVGAGI.